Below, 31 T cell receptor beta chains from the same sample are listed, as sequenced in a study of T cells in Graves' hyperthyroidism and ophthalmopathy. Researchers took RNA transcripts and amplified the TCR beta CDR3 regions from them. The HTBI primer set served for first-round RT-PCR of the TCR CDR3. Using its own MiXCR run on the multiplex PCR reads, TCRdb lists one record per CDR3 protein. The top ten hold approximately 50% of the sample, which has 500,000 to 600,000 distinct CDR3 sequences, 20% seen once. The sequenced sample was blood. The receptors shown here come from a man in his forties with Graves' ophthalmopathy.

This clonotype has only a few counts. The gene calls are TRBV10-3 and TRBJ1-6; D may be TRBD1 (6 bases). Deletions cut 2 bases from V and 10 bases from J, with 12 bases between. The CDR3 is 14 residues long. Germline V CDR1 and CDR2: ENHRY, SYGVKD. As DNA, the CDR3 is TGTGCCATCAGTGAGAGGGCAGGGGACTCACCCCTCCACTTT. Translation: CAISERAGDSPLHF.

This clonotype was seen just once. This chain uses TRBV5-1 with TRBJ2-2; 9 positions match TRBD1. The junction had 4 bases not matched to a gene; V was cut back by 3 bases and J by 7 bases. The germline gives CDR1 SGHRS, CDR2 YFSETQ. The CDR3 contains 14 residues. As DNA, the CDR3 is TGCGCCAGCAGCTCCCGACAGGGGGTCGGGGAGCTGTTTTTT. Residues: CASSSRQGVGELFF.

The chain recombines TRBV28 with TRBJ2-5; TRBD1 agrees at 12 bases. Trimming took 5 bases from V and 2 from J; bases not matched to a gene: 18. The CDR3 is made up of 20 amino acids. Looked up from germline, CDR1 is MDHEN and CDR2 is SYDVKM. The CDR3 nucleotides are TGTGCCAGCAGTAACGACATCGGGACAGGGGGCTTCAGTGGGCAAGAGACCCAGTACTTC. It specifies CASSNDIGTGGFSGQETQYF.

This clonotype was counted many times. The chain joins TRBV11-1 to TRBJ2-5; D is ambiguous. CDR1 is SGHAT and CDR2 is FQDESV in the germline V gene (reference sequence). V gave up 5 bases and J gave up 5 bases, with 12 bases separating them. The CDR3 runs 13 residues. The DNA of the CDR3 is TGTGCCAGCAGCCAGAGACCCCCCGAGACCCAGTACTTC. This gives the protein CASSQRPPETQYF. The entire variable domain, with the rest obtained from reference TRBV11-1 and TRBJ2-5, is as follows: EAEVAQSPRYKITEKSQAVAFWCDPISGHATLYWYRQILGQGPELLVQFQDESVVDDSQLPKDRFSAERLKGVDSTLKIQPAELGDSAMYLCASSQRPPETQYFGPGTRLLVL.

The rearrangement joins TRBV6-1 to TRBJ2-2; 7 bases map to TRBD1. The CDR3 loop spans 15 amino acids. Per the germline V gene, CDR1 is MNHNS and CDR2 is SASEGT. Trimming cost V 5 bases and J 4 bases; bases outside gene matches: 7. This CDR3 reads CASSRDRIRTGELFF. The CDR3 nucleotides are TGTGCCAGCAGTCGGGACAGAATACGCACCGGGGAGCTGTTTTTT.

The CDR3 region is CASPNRSSGANVLTF. Written as DNA, the CDR3 is TGCGCCAGCCCAAACCGAAGCTCTGGGGCCAACGTCCTGACTTTC. V usage is TRBV5-1 and J usage is TRBJ2-6; D is unresolved. The CDR3 extends over 15 amino acids. The germline V gene has CDR1 SGHRS and CDR2 YFSETQ. Trimming took 7 bases from V and 0 from J, leaving 11 bases between them.

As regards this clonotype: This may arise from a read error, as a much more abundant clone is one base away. The CDR3 DNA follows: TGTACCAGCAGCCCGGACGGTTTCTACGAGCAGTACTTC. Its translation is CTSSPDGFYEQYF. The V gene is TRBV3-1, the J gene TRBJ2-7; D is ambiguous. The CDR3 contains 13 residues. Germline CDR1 is LGHDT and CDR2 is YNNKEL (reference sequence).

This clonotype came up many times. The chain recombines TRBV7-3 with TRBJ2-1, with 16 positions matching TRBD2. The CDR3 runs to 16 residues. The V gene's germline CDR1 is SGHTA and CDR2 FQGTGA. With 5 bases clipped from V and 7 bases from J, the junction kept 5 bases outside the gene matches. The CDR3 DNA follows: TGTGCCAGCAGCGGACTGGGACTAGCGGGGGGGAATGAGCAGTTCTTC. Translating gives CASSGLGLAGGNEQFF. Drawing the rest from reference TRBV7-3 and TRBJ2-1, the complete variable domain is GAGVSQTPSNKVTEKGKYVELRCDPISGHTALYWYRQSLGQGPEFLIYFQGTGAADDSGLPNDRFFAVRPEGSVSTLKIQRTERGDSAVYLCASSGLGLAGGNEQFFGPGTRLTVL.

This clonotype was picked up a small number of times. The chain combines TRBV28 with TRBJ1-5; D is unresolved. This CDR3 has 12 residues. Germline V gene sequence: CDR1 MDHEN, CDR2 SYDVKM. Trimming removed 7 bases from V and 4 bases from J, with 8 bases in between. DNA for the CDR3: TGTGCCAGCACCGCAGGAAATCAGCCCCAGCATTTT. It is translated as CASTAGNQPQHF.

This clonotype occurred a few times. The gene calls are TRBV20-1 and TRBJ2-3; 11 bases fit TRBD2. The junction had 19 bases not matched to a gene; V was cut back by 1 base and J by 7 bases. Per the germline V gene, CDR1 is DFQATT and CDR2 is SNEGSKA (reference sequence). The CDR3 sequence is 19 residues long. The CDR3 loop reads CSARGRRASGRKEGNTQYF. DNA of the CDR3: TGCAGTGCTAGAGGACGAAGGGCTAGCGGGAGGAAAGAGGGGAATACGCAGTATTTT.

As DNA, the CDR3 is TGCGCCAGCAGCTTGTCCTCCCGGGGGCTGGGGGAGACCCAGTACTTC. It yields the protein CASSLSSRGLGETQYF. The chain recombines TRBV5-1 with TRBJ2-5; D is perhaps TRBD1 or TRBD2 (6 bases each). The CDR3 consists of 16 residues. V lost 1 base to trimming and J lost 5 bases, with 18 bases between them. Looked up from germline, CDR1 is SGHRS and CDR2 is YFSETQ.

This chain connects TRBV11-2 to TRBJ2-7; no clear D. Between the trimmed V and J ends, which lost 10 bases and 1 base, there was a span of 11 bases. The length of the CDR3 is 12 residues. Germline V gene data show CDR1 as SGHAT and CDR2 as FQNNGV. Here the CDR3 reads CANRTVSYEQYF. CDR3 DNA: TGTGCCAACCGGACGGTTTCCTACGAGCAGTACTTC.

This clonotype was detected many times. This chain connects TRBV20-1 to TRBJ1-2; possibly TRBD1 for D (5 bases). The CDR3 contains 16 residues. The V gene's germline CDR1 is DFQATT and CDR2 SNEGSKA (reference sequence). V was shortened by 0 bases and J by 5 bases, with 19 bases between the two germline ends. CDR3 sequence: CSARDMSRGEGYGYTF. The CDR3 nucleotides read TGCAGTGCTAGAGATATGAGTCGGGGGGAGGGGTATGGCTACACCTTC.

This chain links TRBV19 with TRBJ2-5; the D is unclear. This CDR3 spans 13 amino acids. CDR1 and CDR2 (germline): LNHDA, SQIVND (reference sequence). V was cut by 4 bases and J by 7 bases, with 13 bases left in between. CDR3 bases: TGTGCCAGTAGTACCCGGAAGGAAGGGACCCAGTACTTC. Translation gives CASSTRKEGTQYF.

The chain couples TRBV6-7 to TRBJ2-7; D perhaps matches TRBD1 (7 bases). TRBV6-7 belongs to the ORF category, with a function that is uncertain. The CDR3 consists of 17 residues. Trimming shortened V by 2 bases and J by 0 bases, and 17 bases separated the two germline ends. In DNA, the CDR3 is TGTGCCAGCAGTTACGCGGGACAGCGAAATAGCTCCTACGAGCAGTACTTC. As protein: CASSYAGQRNSSYEQYF.

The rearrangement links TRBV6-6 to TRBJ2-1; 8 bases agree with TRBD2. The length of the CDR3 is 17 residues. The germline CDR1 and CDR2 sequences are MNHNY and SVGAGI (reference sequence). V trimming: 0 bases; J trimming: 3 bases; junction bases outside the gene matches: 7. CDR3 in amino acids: CASSYSFTSGSYNEQFF. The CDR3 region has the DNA TGTGCCAGCAGTTACTCTTTTACAAGCGGGAGCTACAATGAGCAGTTCTTC.

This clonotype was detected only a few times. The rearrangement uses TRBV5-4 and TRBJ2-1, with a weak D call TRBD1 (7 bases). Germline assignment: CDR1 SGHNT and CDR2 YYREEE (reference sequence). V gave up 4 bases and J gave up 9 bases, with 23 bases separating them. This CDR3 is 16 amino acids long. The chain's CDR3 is CASSPATGRGGSEQFF. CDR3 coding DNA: TGTGCCAGCAGCCCCGCCACCGGGAGAGGGGGCAGTGAGCAGTTCTTC.

The CDR3 here is CASSYRQGAYEQYF. The CDR3 bases are TGTGCCAGCAGTTATAGACAGGGAGCCTACGAGCAGTACTTC. The V gene is TRBV6-5, the J gene TRBJ2-7, with TRBD1 matching over 7 bases. J was trimmed by 2 bases and V by 3 bases; bases with no gene match: 4. CDR1 MNHEY and CDR2 SVGAGI come from the germline V gene. The CDR3 is 14 amino acids.

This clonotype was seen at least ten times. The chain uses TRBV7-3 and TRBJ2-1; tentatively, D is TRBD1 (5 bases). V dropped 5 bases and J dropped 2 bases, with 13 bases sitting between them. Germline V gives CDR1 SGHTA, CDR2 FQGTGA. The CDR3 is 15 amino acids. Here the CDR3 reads CASSPQGDAYNEQFF. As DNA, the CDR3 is TGTGCCAGCAGCCCTCAGGGTGACGCCTACAATGAGCAGTTCTTC.

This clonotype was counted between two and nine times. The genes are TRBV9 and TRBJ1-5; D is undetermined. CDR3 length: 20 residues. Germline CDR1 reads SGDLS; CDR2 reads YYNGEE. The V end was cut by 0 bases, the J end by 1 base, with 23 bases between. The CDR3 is CASSVERRLERFGSNQPQHF. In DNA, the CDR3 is TGTGCCAGCAGCGTAGAACGCAGGTTAGAACGGTTCGGGAGCAATCAGCCCCAGCATTTT.

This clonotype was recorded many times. CDR3 loop: CASSGRVGNTEAFF. The CDR3 DNA reads TGTGCCAGCAGTGGCAGGGTGGGAAACACTGAAGCTTTCTTT. The chain employs TRBV2 and TRBJ1-1, with D possibly TRBD1 on 5 matching bases. Trimming took off 4 bases at V and 2 bases at J, with 11 bases between the two ends. CDR3 size: 14 residues. Germline V lookup: CDR1 SNHLY, CDR2 FYNNEI.

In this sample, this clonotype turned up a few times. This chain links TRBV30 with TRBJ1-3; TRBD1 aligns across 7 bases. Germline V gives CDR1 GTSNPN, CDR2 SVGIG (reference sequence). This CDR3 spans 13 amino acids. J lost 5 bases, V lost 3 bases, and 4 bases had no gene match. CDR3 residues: CAWSGDRRNTIYF. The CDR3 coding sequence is TGTGCCTGGAGCGGGGACAGAAGAAACACCATATATTTT.

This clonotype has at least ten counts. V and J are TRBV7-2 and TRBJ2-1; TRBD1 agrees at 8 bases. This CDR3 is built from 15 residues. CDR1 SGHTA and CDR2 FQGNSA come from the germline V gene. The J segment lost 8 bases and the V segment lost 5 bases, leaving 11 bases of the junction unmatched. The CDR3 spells CASSPQGGLTDEQFF. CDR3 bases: TGTGCCAGCAGCCCACAGGGGGGCCTGACCGATGAGCAGTTCTTC.

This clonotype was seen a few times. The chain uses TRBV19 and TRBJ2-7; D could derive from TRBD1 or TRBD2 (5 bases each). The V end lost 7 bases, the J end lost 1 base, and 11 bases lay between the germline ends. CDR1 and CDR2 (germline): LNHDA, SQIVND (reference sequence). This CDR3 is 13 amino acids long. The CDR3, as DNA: TGTGCCAGTAATGGGGGACCTTCCTACGAGCAGTACTTC. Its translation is CASNGGPSYEQYF.

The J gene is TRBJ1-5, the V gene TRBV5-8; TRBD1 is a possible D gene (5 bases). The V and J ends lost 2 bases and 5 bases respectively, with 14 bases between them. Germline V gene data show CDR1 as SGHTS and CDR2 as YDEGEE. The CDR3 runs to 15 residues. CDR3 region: CASSFGASGHQPQHF. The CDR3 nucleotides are TGTGCCAGCAGCTTCGGGGCATCAGGGCATCAGCCCCAGCATTTT. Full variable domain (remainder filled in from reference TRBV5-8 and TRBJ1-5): EAGVTQSPTHLIKTRGQQATLRCSPISGHTSVYWYQQALGLGLQFLLWYDEGEERNRGNFPPRFSGRQFPNYSSELNVNALELEDSALYLCASSFGASGHQPQHFGDGTRLSIL.

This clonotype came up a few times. CDR3 region: CSATGGLVYGYTF. CDR3 DNA: TGCAGTGCAACTGGGGGCCTGGTCTATGGCTACACCTTC. The chain is built from TRBV20-1 and TRBJ1-2, with TRBD1 as a possible D gene (6 bases). Looked up from germline, CDR1 is DFQATT and CDR2 is SNEGSKA (reference sequence). V lost 6 bases and J 4 bases, leaving 15 bases between the germline ends. The CDR3 is made up of 13 amino acids.

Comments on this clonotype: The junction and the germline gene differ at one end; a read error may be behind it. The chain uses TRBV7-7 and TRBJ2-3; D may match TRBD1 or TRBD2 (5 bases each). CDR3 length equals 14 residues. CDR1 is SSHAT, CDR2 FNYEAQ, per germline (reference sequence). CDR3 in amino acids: CASSRGVLTDTQYF. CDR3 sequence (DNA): TGTGCTAGCAGTCGAGGGGTCCTCACAGATACGCAGTATTTT.

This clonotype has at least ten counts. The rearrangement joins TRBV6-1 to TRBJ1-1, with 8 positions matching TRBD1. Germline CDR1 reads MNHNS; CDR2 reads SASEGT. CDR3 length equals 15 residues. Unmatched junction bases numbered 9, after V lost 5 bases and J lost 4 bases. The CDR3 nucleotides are TGTGCCAGCAGTTATGGAACAGGGGGGAGCACTGAAGCTTTCTTT. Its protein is CASSYGTGGSTEAFF.

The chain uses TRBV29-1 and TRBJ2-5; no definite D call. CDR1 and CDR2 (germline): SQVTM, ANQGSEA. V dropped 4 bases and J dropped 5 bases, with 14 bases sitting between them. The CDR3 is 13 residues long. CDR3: CSVALGPGETQYF. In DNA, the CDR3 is TGCAGCGTTGCCCTCGGTCCGGGTGAGACCCAGTACTTC. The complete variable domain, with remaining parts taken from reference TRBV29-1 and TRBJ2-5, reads SAVISQKPSRDICQRGTSLTIQCQVDSQVTMMFWYRQQPGQSLTLIATANQGSEATYESGFVIDKFPISRPNLTFSTLTVSNMSPEDSSIYLCSVALGPGETQYFGPGTRLLVL.

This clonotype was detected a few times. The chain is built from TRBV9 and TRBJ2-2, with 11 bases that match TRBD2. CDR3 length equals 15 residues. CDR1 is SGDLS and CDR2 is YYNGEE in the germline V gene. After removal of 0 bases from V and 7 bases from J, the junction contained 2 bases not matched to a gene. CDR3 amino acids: CASSVAGTSGGELFF. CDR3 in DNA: TGTGCCAGCAGCGTAGCCGGGACTAGCGGCGGGGAGCTGTTTTTT. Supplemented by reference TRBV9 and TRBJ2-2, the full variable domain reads DSGVTQTPKHLITATGQRVTLRCSPRSGDLSVYWYQQSLDQGLQFLIQYYNGEERAKGNILERFSAQQFPDLHSELNLSSLELGDSALYFCASSVAGTSGGELFFGEGSRLTVL.

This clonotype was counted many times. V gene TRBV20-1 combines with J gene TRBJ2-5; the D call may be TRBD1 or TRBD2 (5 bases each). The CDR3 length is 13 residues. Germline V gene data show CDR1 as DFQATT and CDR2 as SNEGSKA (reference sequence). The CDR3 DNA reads TGCAGCGCGCCCGGGGACGCCCAAGAGACCCAGTACTTC. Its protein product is CSAPGDAQETQYF.